The 4 T cell receptor beta chains given below trace back to one sample, sequenced in a study of shared clonotypes between healthy human individuals. Measured with immunoSEQ multiplex PCR; TCRdb has only the in-frame clones, and not every one. This sample has some 450,000 clones, with around 77% found just once. Sequenced: PBMCs. These receptors were collected from a middle-aged woman in good health. Some clones in this sample may be carry-over from other donors' samples.

The chain carries TRBV19 and TRBJ1-2, with no clear D. The CDR3 is made up of 13 amino acids. Between the trimmed V and J ends, which lost 7 bases and 7 bases, there was a span of 16 bases. Per germline, CDR1 LNHDA and CDR2 SQIVND (reference sequence). Here the CDR3 reads CASMEEGVGGYTF. In DNA, the CDR3 is TGTGCCAGTATGGAGGAGGGTGTCGGTGGCTACACCTTC.

The chain carries TRBV5-4 and TRBJ2-1, with 14 bases that match TRBD2. Germline CDR1 and CDR2: SGHNT and YYREEE (reference sequence). With V trimmed by 10 bases and J by 6 bases, 3 bases remained unmatched. The CDR3 is 13 residues long. The CDR3 here is CAGTSGRGNEQFF. As DNA, the CDR3 is TGTGCCGGGACTAGCGGGAGAGGCAATGAGCAGTTCTTC.

The genes are TRBV5-8 and TRBJ2-5, with D perhaps matching TRBD2 (6 bases). The V end was cut by 2 bases, the J end by 1 base, with 12 bases between. This CDR3 contains 15 residues. Germline values: CDR1 SGHTS, CDR2 YDEGEE. The CDR3 sequence is CASSFGGSPQETQYF. As DNA, the CDR3 is TGTGCCAGCAGCTTTGGGGGGAGCCCCCAAGAGACCCAGTACTTC.

In its sample, this clone was seen a few times. The chain recombines TRBV10-3 with TRBJ1-5; D call uncertain. The CDR3 is 14 residues long. The germline gives CDR1 ENHRY, CDR2 SYGVKD. The V gene lost 2 bases and the J gene lost 3 bases, with 8 bases spanning the gap. CDR3 sequence: CAISEVADNQPQHF. CDR3 nucleotides: TGTGCCATCAGTGAGGTAGCGGACAATCAGCCCCAGCATTTT.